These 31 T cell receptor beta chains were all obtained from the same sample, sequenced in a study of response to subunit inactivated influenza vaccine. TCRdb passed the RT-PCR reads through MiXCR, listing each CDR3 protein once. Here the sample spans more than 700,000 distinct CDR3 sequences, 21% being singletons. Sequencing was performed on PBMCs from blood, taken about 5 days after vaccination. The receptors come from a man in his fifties or sixties who received an inactivated influenza vaccine.

This clonotype occurred a few times. The genes are TRBV7-9 and TRBJ2-2; 9 bases are shared with TRBD2. CDR1 is SEHNR, CDR2 FQNEAQ, per germline (reference sequence). The CDR3 has 16 residues. J was trimmed by 7 bases and V by 2 bases; bases with no gene match: 8. The DNA for the CDR3 is TGTGCCAGCAGCTTATATAGCGGGAGCATTAGCGGGGAGCTGTTTTTT. Its translation: CASSLYSGSISGELFF.

This clonotype was recorded at least ten times. J is TRBJ2-1 and V is TRBV24-1; 11 bases agree with TRBD1. V shed 2 bases, J shed 3 bases, and the junction held 2 bases outside the gene matches. CDR1 is KGHDR and CDR2 is SFDVKD in the germline V gene. The CDR3 contains 16 residues. In DNA form, the CDR3 reads TGTGCCACCAGTGATTCCGGGACAGGGGGCTACAATGAGCAGTTCTTC. Translation: CATSDSGTGGYNEQFF.

This clonotype showed up just a few times. The chain recombines TRBV29-1 with TRBJ2-5; maybe TRBD1 (6 bases). Germline V gene data show CDR1 as SQVTM and CDR2 as ANQGSEA. The CDR3 covers 12 residues. Deletions cut 4 bases from V and 4 bases from J, with 10 bases between. This chain's CDR3 is CSVGGRGETQYF. CDR3 sequence (DNA): TGCAGCGTTGGAGGCAGGGGAGAGACCCAGTACTTC. The variable domain in full, completed from reference TRBV29-1 and TRBJ2-5, reads SAVISQKPSRDICQRGTSLTIQCQVDSQVTMMFWYRQQPGQSLTLIATANQGSEATYESGFVIDKFPISRPNLTFSTLTVSNMSPEDSSIYLCSVGGRGETQYFGPGTRLLVL.

This chain joins TRBV7-2 and TRBJ2-1; D unclear. CDR3 length: 15 amino acids. V was pared by 1 base and J by 8 bases, with 15 bases between. CDR1 SGHTA and CDR2 FQGNSA come from the germline V gene. As DNA, the CDR3 is TGTGCCAGCAGCTTAGAGTCGTACCAGACCGATGAGCAGTTCTTC. It specifies CASSLESYQTDEQFF.

This clonotype was seen repeatedly, ten times or more. V usage is TRBV10-3 and J usage is TRBJ2-7; the D gene could be TRBD1 or TRBD2 (6 bases each). V was shortened by 10 bases and J by 1 base, with 20 bases between the two germline ends. The CDR3 is made up of 15 amino acids. CDR1 is ENHRY and CDR2 is SYGVKD in the germline V gene. CDR3 coding DNA: TGTGCCACCAGAACCAGGGGAGGCGCATCCTACGAGCAGTACTTC. Translating it yields CATRTRGGASYEQYF.

The chain uses TRBV28 and TRBJ2-5; weak D call: TRBD2 (5 bases). CDR1 MDHEN and CDR2 SYDVKM come from the germline V gene. Trimming removed 1 base from V and 0 bases from J, with 15 bases in between. The length of the CDR3 is 17 residues. CDR3 loop: CASSLSSAVPYQETQYF. CDR3 in DNA: TGTGCCAGCAGTTTATCTTCAGCGGTTCCGTACCAAGAGACCCAGTACTTC.

This chain links TRBV6-2 or TRBV6-3 with TRBJ1-2; possible D gene TRBD1, 6 bases. V lost 8 bases to trimming and J lost 5 bases, with 21 bases between them. The length of the CDR3 is 15 residues. Per germline, CDR1 MNHEY and CDR2 SVGEGT. CDR3 sequence reads: CASGRRSTGRYGYTF. The CDR3 region has the DNA TGTGCCAGCGGACGTCGTTCGACAGGCCGATATGGCTACACCTTC.

This clonotype was observed many times. This sequence joins TRBV28 and TRBJ2-1; TRBD1 matches at 9 bases. The germline CDR1 and CDR2 sequences are MDHEN and SYDVKM. The CDR3 is 14 residues long. Germline trimming cut 5 bases from V and 6 bases from J; bases unmatched to any gene: 5. Here the CDR3 DNA reads TGTGCCAGCAGTGGGACAGGGTATGGCAATGAGCAGTTCTTC. It translates to CASSGTGYGNEQFF. Full variable domain (rest looked up from reference TRBV28 and TRBJ2-1): DVKVTQSSRYLVKRTGEKVFLECVQDMDHENMFWYRQDPGLGLRLIYFSYDVKMKEKGDIPEGYSVSREKKERFSLILESASTNQTSMYLCASSGTGYGNEQFFGPGTRLTVL.

This clonotype was counted once. A read error may produce the germline difference seen at one junction end. The chain has TRBV11-3 and TRBJ2-1; D gene ambiguous. This CDR3 has 15 amino acids. Germline CDR1 SGHNT, CDR2 YENEEA. CDR3 region: CASSRGVSSFNEQFF. The CDR3 DNA reads as TGTGCCAGCAGCCGTGGGGTTAGCTCCTTCAATGAGCAGTTCTTC.

This clonotype was recorded a few times. The chain is built from TRBV7-2 and TRBJ1-2; possible D gene TRBD1, 6 bases. The germline V gene encodes CDR1 SGHTA and CDR2 FQGNSA. The CDR3 sequence is 18 residues long. Trimming took 0 bases from V and 8 from J, leaving 25 bases between them. The CDR3 loop reads CASSLARGHRSPTFGYTF. CDR3 sequence (DNA): TGTGCCAGCAGCTTAGCTCGGGGACATCGATCCCCAACTTTCGGCTACACCTTC.

Here the CDR3 DNA reads TGCAGTGCTAGGAGCGGGACCCATGCGGGAGAGCAGTACTTC. Amino acids: CSARSGTHAGEQYF. The chain couples TRBV20-1 to TRBJ2-7, with 7 positions matching TRBD2. CDR3 length: 14 amino acids. Germline CDR1 is DFQATT and CDR2 is SNEGSKA (reference sequence). Losses at the gene ends were 3 bases for V and 7 bases for J; bases not matched to a gene: 12.

The chain links TRBV5-4 to TRBJ2-7; 11 nucleotides match TRBD2. V shed 4 bases, J shed 3 bases, and the junction held 6 bases outside the gene matches. The CDR3 has 15 residues. Germline CDR1 is SGHNT and CDR2 is YYREEE (reference sequence). The CDR3 loop is CASSRIAGGYYEQYF. DNA of the CDR3: TGTGCCAGCAGCCGTATAGCGGGGGGGTACTACGAGCAGTACTTC.

This clonotype was detected ten times or more. The chain uses TRBV29-1 and TRBJ1-5, with a possible D match to TRBD1 (5 bases). CDR1 and CDR2 (germline): SQVTM, ANQGSEA. CDR3 length equals 16 residues. V was cut by 5 bases and J by 3 bases, with 20 bases left in between. The CDR3 protein is CSVTTPGNFDNQPQHF. Here the CDR3 DNA reads TGCAGCGTTACAACTCCAGGGAATTTTGACAATCAGCCCCAGCATTTT.

This clonotype was seen a few times. The rearrangement links TRBV20-1 to TRBJ2-5, with 11 positions matching TRBD2. Germline trimming cut 1 base from V and 0 bases from J; bases unmatched to any gene: 10. This CDR3 region has 18 residues. Germline V lookup: CDR1 DFQATT, CDR2 SNEGSKA (reference sequence). CDR3 in DNA: TGCAGTGCTAGAGTCGGCCTAGCGGGGGGCCGCTACCAAGAGACCCAGTACTTC. Its translation: CSARVGLAGGRYQETQYF.

The V and J genes are TRBV12-3 or TRBV12-4 and TRBJ1-5; weak D call: TRBD1 (5 bases). The CDR3 sequence is 14 residues long. Trimming took off 6 bases at V and 0 bases at J, with 9 bases between the two ends. CDR3 residues: CASSRQYSNQPQHF. CDR3 in DNA: TGTGCCAGCAGCCGACAGTATAGCAATCAGCCCCAGCATTTT.

The rearrangement uses TRBV21-1 and TRBJ2-7; the table's D call, TRBD1, was not checked against the DNA. TRBV21-1 is listed as a pseudogene. The CDR3 consists of 17 residues. DNA of the CDR3: TGTGCCAGCAGCTCCCGGGATGGGGGGAAAGGCTCCTACGAGCAGTACTTC. Its protein product is CASSSRDGGKGSYEQYF.

The V gene is TRBV7-6, the J gene TRBJ2-7; D may be TRBD1 (6 bases). Trimming removed 5 bases at V and 2 bases at J, with 16 bases between. CDR1 SGHVS and CDR2 FNYEAQ come from the germline V gene. This CDR3 spans 15 amino acids. The CDR3 reads CASSQVGDRPYEQYF. The CDR3 DNA reads as TGTGCCAGCAGCCAAGTAGGAGACAGGCCCTACGAGCAGTACTTC.

This clonotype has more than one count but fewer than ten. The rearrangement joins TRBV5-1 to TRBJ2-7; maybe TRBD2 (5 bases). The CDR3 runs 14 residues. The germline CDR1 and CDR2 sequences are SGHRS and YFSETQ. The V and J ends lost 7 bases and 0 bases respectively, with 14 bases between them. The CDR3 DNA follows: TGCGCCAGCCGCCGGGGAGAGAGCTCCTACGAGCAGTACTTC. Translation gives CASRRGESSYEQYF.

This chain joins TRBV4-3 and TRBJ2-7, with D perhaps TRBD1 (6 bases). V gave up 0 bases and J gave up 3 bases, with 12 bases separating them. Germline V gene data show CDR1 as LGHNA and CDR2 as YSLEER. The CDR3 is 15 amino acids. The CDR3 bases are TGCGCCAGCAGCCAAGATCGGGCCAGGGGCTACGAGCAGTACTTC. Protein sequence: CASSQDRARGYEQYF.

This chain uses TRBV7-2 with TRBJ2-3; D possibly corresponds to TRBD2 (5 bases). Germline V gene lookup returns CDR1 SGHTA and CDR2 FQGNSA. Trimming pared 5 bases from V and 7 bases from J, leaving 16 bases between. The CDR3 spans 14 residues. CDR3 nucleotide sequence: TGTGCCAGCAGCCGTGAGGTACTAGTTTATACGCAGTATTTT. This sequence encodes CASSREVLVYTQYF.

The sample holds a few counts of this clonotype. V gene TRBV20-1 combines with J gene TRBJ2-7, with D tentatively TRBD2 (5 bases). This CDR3 contains 15 residues. CDR1 and CDR2 (germline): DFQATT, SNEGSKA (reference sequence). V was shortened by 6 bases and J by 0 bases, with 18 bases between the two germline ends. CDR3 DNA sequence: TGCAGTGCCGAATTCCATCGGGGAGTCTCCTACGAGCAGTACTTC. As protein: CSAEFHRGVSYEQYF.

The rearrangement links TRBV12-3 or TRBV12-4 to TRBJ1-5; TRBD1 aligns across 8 bases. The V segment lost 5 bases and the J segment 9 bases; nucleotides outside the gene matches: 6. The CDR3 length is 13 residues. CDR3 loop: CASSGTGPTPQHF. DNA of the CDR3: TGTGCCAGCAGTGGGACAGGCCCAACGCCCCAGCATTTT.

This clonotype was counted only a few times. The V call is TRBV29-1, the J call TRBJ2-3; D tentatively fits TRBD1 or TRBD2 (5 bases each). Germline V CDR1 and CDR2: SQVTM, ANQGSEA. The CDR3 has 14 amino acids. V lost 4 bases and J lost 5, with 16 bases in between. Here the CDR3 reads CSVVTWGKGDTQYF. The CDR3 region has the DNA TGCAGCGTTGTAACGTGGGGGAAGGGAGATACGCAGTATTTT.

There are many counts of this clonotype. This sequence joins TRBV4-2 and TRBJ1-1; 7 nucleotides align to TRBD1. V trimming: 1 base; J trimming: 4 bases; junction bases outside the gene matches: 3. The CDR3 is 14 amino acids. Germline CDR1 reads LGHNA; CDR2 reads YNFKEQ. Here the CDR3 DNA reads TGTGCCAGCAGCCAAGCAGGGGGAAGCACTGAAGCTTTCTTT. Amino acids: CASSQAGGSTEAFF.

The chain combines TRBV12-3 or TRBV12-4 with TRBJ1-5, with D maybe TRBD1 (5 bases). The germline V and J ends were trimmed by 3 bases and 11 bases, with 14 bases remaining between them. The CDR3 loop spans 13 amino acids. The CDR3 is CASSLLGTGAQHF. The CDR3 DNA reads TGTGCCAGCAGTTTGCTGGGGACGGGAGCCCAGCATTTT.

The V and J genes are TRBV6-2 or TRBV6-3 and TRBJ1-1; D uncertain. The CDR3 length is 13 residues. Trimming shortened V by 5 bases and J by 0 bases, and 7 bases separated the two germline ends. The V gene's germline CDR1 is MNHEY and CDR2 SVGEGT. CDR3 region: CASSETLNTEAFF. CDR3 bases: TGTGCCAGCAGTGAGACCCTGAACACTGAAGCTTTCTTT.

The V and J genes are TRBV27 and TRBJ2-3; the match to TRBD1 covers 9 bases. The CDR3 spans 14 residues. The J segment lost 4 bases and the V segment lost 1 base, leaving 0 bases of the junction unmatched. Germline loops: CDR1 MNHEY, CDR2 SMNVEV (reference sequence). The DNA for the CDR3 is TGTGCCAGCAGTTTATGGGACAGGGCAGATACGCAGTATTTT. Translation: CASSLWDRADTQYF.

This clonotype was recorded a few times. This chain joins TRBV9 and TRBJ2-7; the D gene is possibly TRBD2 (6 bases). Trimming pared 4 bases from V and 5 bases from J, leaving 13 bases between. The CDR3 is made up of 13 amino acids. The V gene's germline CDR1 is SGDLS and CDR2 YYNGEE. The CDR3 DNA is TGTGCCAGCAGCCCAACGGGGAGGAACGAGCAGTACTTC. Translated, it gives CASSPTGRNEQYF.

The chain links TRBV6-5 to TRBJ1-6; no clear D gene. Germline-derived CDR1 and CDR2 are MNHEY and SVGAGI. CDR3 size: 15 residues. The ends were cut back, 0 bases at V and 9 bases at J, with 12 bases in the middle. The CDR3 loop reads CASSYSDQEVSPLHF. In nucleotides, the CDR3 is TGTGCCAGCAGTTACTCTGACCAGGAGGTTTCACCCCTCCACTTT.

Remarks on this clonotype: One end of the junction is discordant with germline, which a read error may explain. The chain recombines TRBV28 with TRBJ2-7, with 7 bases matching TRBD2. This CDR3 spans 11 amino acids. Germline V gene lookup returns CDR1 MDHEN and CDR2 SYDVKM. CDR3 sequence (DNA): TGTGCCAGCAGTTTATTTAAGACTAGCTCCTTC. Its protein product is CASSLFKTSSF.

The chain couples TRBV7-2 to TRBJ2-7; 9 bases are shared with TRBD1. V lost 4 bases to trimming and J lost 3 bases; unmatched junction nucleotides: 4. This CDR3 is 14 amino acids long. Germline CDR1 is SGHTA and CDR2 is FQGNSA. The CDR3 region has the DNA TGTGCCAGCAGCTATCAGACAGGGGGCTACGAGCAGTACTTC. Residues: CASSYQTGGYEQYF. Full variable domain (outside the CDR3, taken from reference TRBV7-2 and TRBJ2-7): GAGVSQSPSNKVTEKGKDVELRCDPISGHTALYWYRQSLGQGLEFLIYFQGNSAPDKSGLPSDRFSAERTGGSVSTLTIQRTQQEDSAVYLCASSYQTGGYEQYFGPGTRLTVT.